The 15 T cell receptor beta chains presented below share a single source sample, sequenced in a study of blood T cell repertoires in COVID-19. Method: immunoSEQ multiplex PCR; TCRdb's copy keeps in-frame clones and lacks some. The sample includes 87,000 or so clones, more than 85% seen only once; the top ten take 5.1%. The specimen sequenced was peripheral blood. These receptors all come from a middle-aged man with acute or convalescent COVID-19.

The chain carries TRBV7-2 and TRBJ2-5; possible D gene TRBD2, 7 bases. CDR3 length: 17 residues. V was pared by 4 bases and J by 0 bases, with 18 bases between. Per the germline V gene, CDR1 is SGHTA and CDR2 is FQGNSA. This chain's CDR3 is CASSSYFGGDNQETQYF. CDR3 nucleotide sequence: TGTGCCAGCAGCTCCTACTTTGGGGGGGACAACCAAGAGACCCAGTACTTC. The variable domain in full, completed from reference TRBV7-2 and TRBJ2-5, reads GAGVSQSPSNKVTEKGKDVELRCDPISGHTALYWYRQSLGQGLEFLIYFQGNSAPDKSGLPSDRFSAERTGGSVSTLTIQRTQQEDSAVYLCASSSYFGGDNQETQYFGPGTRLLVL.

This clone was observed a few times. The gene calls are TRBV15 and TRBJ2-2, with D perhaps matching TRBD1 (6 bases). V lost 1 base and J 6 bases, leaving 12 bases between the germline ends. The CDR3 consists of 15 residues. Germline assignment: CDR1 LNHNV and CDR2 YYDKDF (reference sequence). The CDR3, as DNA: TGTGCCACCAGCAGAGTCCGGACAGTCTCCGGGGAGCTGTTTTTT. Translating it yields CATSRVRTVSGELFF.

V and J are TRBV7-6 and TRBJ2-3, with 10 bases identical to TRBD2. With 5 bases clipped from V and 0 bases from J, the junction kept 11 bases outside the gene matches. CDR1 is SGHVS, CDR2 FNYEAQ, per germline. This CDR3 has 18 amino acids. The CDR3 DNA reads TGTGCCAGCAGCGTTTATGTAGGGACTAGCGAGAGCACAGATACGCAGTATTTT. Its protein is CASSVYVGTSESTDTQYF.

The rearrangement joins TRBV11-2 to TRBJ2-4; D is undetermined. V dropped 4 bases and J dropped 0 bases, with 16 bases sitting between them. Germline V gives CDR1 SGHAT, CDR2 FQNNGV. The CDR3 covers 17 residues. In DNA, the CDR3 is TGTGCCAGCAGCTCTCGTGTCGGGTGGTTAGCCAAAAACATTCAGTACTTC. This codes for CASSSRVGWLAKNIQYF.

This clone was recorded only once. The chain couples TRBV19 to TRBJ1-1; D perhaps matches TRBD1 (5 bases). The CDR3 extends over 14 amino acids. Germline V gene lookup returns CDR1 LNHDA and CDR2 SQIVND (reference sequence). V was shortened by 6 bases and J by 0 bases, with 11 bases between the two germline ends. CDR3 sequence: CASRPTVVNTEAFF. Written as DNA, the CDR3 is TGTGCCAGTAGGCCGACAGTGGTGAACACTGAAGCTTTCTTT.

V and J are TRBV6-2 or TRBV6-3 and TRBJ2-1, with 7 bases matching TRBD2. The CDR3 length is 14 residues. After removal of 5 bases from V and 6 bases from J, the junction contained 7 bases not matched to a gene. Germline CDR1 MNHEY, CDR2 SVGEGT. The CDR3 loop reads CASSTRTRRNEQFF. In nucleotides, the CDR3 is TGTGCCAGCAGTACTCGGACTAGACGCAATGAGCAGTTCTTC.

About this clone itself: The same CDR3 is also encoded by other DNA sequences in this sample. This rearrangement joins TRBV3-1 (or the pseudogene TRBV3-2) to TRBJ2-5; D not resolved. The CDR3 loop spans 13 amino acids. Germline values: CDR1 LGHDT, CDR2 YNNKEL (reference sequence). V was trimmed by 1 base and J by 4 bases, leaving 7 bases between them. The CDR3: CASSQGRTETQYF. The CDR3 region has the DNA TGTGCCAGCAGCCAAGGGAGAACAGAGACCCAGTACTTC.

This clone came up once. The chain is built from TRBV4-2 and TRBJ2-6; D is possibly TRBD1 (6 bases). V lost 0 bases and J 3 bases, leaving 21 bases between the germline ends. The CDR3 extends over 20 amino acids. From germline, CDR1 is LGHNA and CDR2 YNFKEQ. CDR3 amino acids: CASSQEGQRIPFGGANVLTF. The CDR3 coding sequence is TGTGCCAGCAGCCAAGAAGGACAGCGGATACCGTTTGGTGGGGCCAACGTCCTGACTTTC.

CDR3: CAISGTGVTEAFF. The CDR3 DNA sequence: TGTGCCATCAGTGGGACAGGGGTAACTGAAGCTTTCTTT. The V and J genes are TRBV10-3 and TRBJ1-1, with 9 positions matching TRBD1. V lost 4 bases and J lost 5; bases outside the gene matches: 2. The germline V gene has CDR1 ENHRY and CDR2 SYGVKD. The CDR3 has 13 residues.

This clone was counted a few times. The genes are TRBV14 and TRBJ2-7; 7 nucleotides agree with TRBD2. CDR3 length equals 14 residues. Germline V gene lookup returns CDR1 SGHDN and CDR2 FVKESK. Germline trimming cut 5 bases from V and 2 bases from J; bases unmatched to any gene: 6. The CDR3 loop is CASSMERDPYEQYF. The CDR3 coding sequence is TGTGCCAGCAGCATGGAGCGGGACCCCTACGAGCAGTACTTC.

The V gene is TRBV3-1 (or the pseudogene TRBV3-2), the J gene TRBJ2-7, with TRBD2 matching over 8 bases. Germline CDR1 LGHDT, CDR2 YNNKEL (reference sequence). J was trimmed by 3 bases and V by 5 bases; bases with no gene match: 9. The CDR3 extends over 15 amino acids. CDR3 nucleotide sequence: TGTGCCAGCAGCTCCTCCGGGACTAGAGTCTACGAGCAGTACTTC. It codes for CASSSSGTRVYEQYF.

CDR3 DNA: TGTGCCAGCAGCTTGGCCACGAACAGGGGGTACGAAAAACTGTTTTTT. Residues: CASSLATNRGYEKLFF. The rearrangement joins TRBV5-6 to TRBJ1-4, with 8 bases lining up with TRBD1. The J segment lost 8 bases and the V segment lost 0 bases, leaving 9 bases of the junction unmatched. CDR3 length: 16 residues. Germline values: CDR1 SGHDT, CDR2 YYEEEE.

This clone showed up just a few times. The J gene is TRBJ2-1, the V gene TRBV6-5; TRBD2 matches 10 bases. This CDR3 spans 14 amino acids. V dropped 7 bases and J dropped 8; count of bases not matched to a gene: 8. Germline CDR1 MNHEY, CDR2 SVGAGI. The CDR3 bases are TGTGCCAGCACAATAGCGGGGGGTTTGGATGAGCAGTTCTTC. This translates into CASTIAGGLDEQFF.

The chain recombines TRBV4-1 with TRBJ1-3, with D maybe TRBD1 (5 bases). The CDR3 consists of 16 residues. The germline V gene encodes CDR1 MGHRA and CDR2 YSYEKL. The V end lost 1 base, the J end lost 3 bases, and 13 bases lay between the germline ends. The CDR3 is CASSQVSVGHGNTIYF. Here the CDR3 DNA reads TGCGCCAGCAGCCAAGTAAGCGTCGGACATGGAAACACCATATATTTT.

The rearrangement links TRBV6-2 or TRBV6-3 to TRBJ1-3; tentatively, D is TRBD1 (5 bases). This CDR3 comprises 16 residues. Germline lookup yields CDR1 MNHEY and CDR2 SVGEGT. Trimming removed 5 bases from V and 0 bases from J, with 14 bases in between. The CDR3: CASSVNRIRSGNTIYF. The DNA of the CDR3 is TGTGCCAGCAGTGTAAACAGGATACGCTCTGGAAACACCATATATTTT.